The 13 T cell receptor beta chains below come from one sample, sequenced in a study of blood T cell repertoires in COVID-19. Using immunoSEQ multiplex PCR, the repertoire was profiled, and TCRdb retains in-frame clones only, with some absent. Of around 250,000 clones listed, about 80% are singletons. The sequencing sample was made of PBMCs or T cells enriched from blood (not recorded which). Receptor source: a man aged 35-49 years who had recovered from COVID-19.

The chain links TRBV5-8 to TRBJ1-3; D might be TRBD1 (6 bases). The germline V gene encodes CDR1 SGHTS and CDR2 YDEGEE. Deletions cut 0 bases from V and 1 base from J, with 11 bases between. The CDR3 sequence is 16 residues long. CDR3 loop: CASSLGQVLSGNTIYF. In DNA, the CDR3 is TGTGCCAGCAGCTTGGGACAGGTTCTATCTGGAAACACCATATATTTT.

The CDR3 loop reads CASSAASGQGFSRINEQFF. Here the CDR3 DNA reads TGTGCCAGCAGTGCGGCTTCGGGACAGGGGTTTTCAAGGATCAATGAGCAGTTCTTC. This chain joins TRBV28 and TRBJ2-1; 10 nucleotides match TRBD1. The V gene end was trimmed by 5 bases and the J gene end by 6 bases; junction bases not matched to a gene: 19. Germline CDR1 reads MDHEN; CDR2 reads SYDVKM. This CDR3 comprises 19 residues.

V is TRBV27 and J is TRBJ1-4, with 7 bases identical to TRBD1. The V and J ends lost 3 bases and 8 bases, in that order; junction bases with no gene match: 9. The CDR3 is made up of 15 amino acids. Germline V gene lookup returns CDR1 MNHEY and CDR2 SMNVEV (reference sequence). The CDR3 spells CASSLVEGAREKLFF. The DNA of the CDR3 is TGTGCCAGCAGTTTGGTCGAGGGGGCACGAGAAAAACTGTTTTTT. The full variable domain, rest sourced from reference TRBV27 and TRBJ1-4, is EAQVTQNPRYLITVTGKKLTVTCSQNMNHEYMSWYRQDPGLGLRQIYYSMNVEVTDKGDVPEGYKVSRKEKRNFPLILESPSPNQTSLYFCASSLVEGAREKLFFGSGTQLSVL.

A note on this clone: The same CDR3 is also encoded by other DNA sequences in this sample. V is TRBV9 and J is TRBJ1-2; no firm D call. The CDR3 extends over 13 amino acids. The V gene lost 0 bases and the J gene lost 2 bases, with 5 bases spanning the gap. Germline-derived CDR1 and CDR2 are SGDLS and YYNGEE. CDR3 residues: CASSVAVNYGYTF. CDR3 nucleotide sequence: TGTGCCAGCAGCGTAGCAGTGAACTATGGCTACACCTTC.

This chain's CDR3 is CSVRGGNTGELFF. The CDR3 DNA sequence: TGCAGCGTTCGGGGAGGGAACACCGGGGAGCTGTTTTTT. V is TRBV29-1 and J is TRBJ2-2; TRBD2 is a possible D gene (6 bases). The CDR3 runs to 13 residues. Germline CDR1 and CDR2: SQVTM and ANQGSEA. V was cut by 5 bases and J by 1 base, with 8 bases left in between.

This clone was found once. The chain is built from TRBV5-1 and TRBJ2-5; weak D call: TRBD1 (6 bases). The germline V gene has CDR1 SGHRS and CDR2 YFSETQ. V gave up 2 bases and J gave up 10 bases, with 9 bases separating them. This CDR3 has 11 residues. CDR3 DNA sequence: TGCGCCAGCAGCTTTCGGACAGACCAGTACTTC. Its translation is CASSFRTDQYF.

The J gene is TRBJ2-2, the V gene TRBV5-4; 8 nucleotides match TRBD1. The V gene end was trimmed by 4 bases and the J gene end by 3 bases; junction bases not matched to a gene: 8. Germline-derived CDR1 and CDR2 are SGHNT and YYREEE (reference sequence). The CDR3 loop spans 16 amino acids. CDR3: CASSQGASDYTGELFF. The DNA of the CDR3 is TGTGCCAGCAGCCAGGGGGCTAGCGACTACACCGGGGAGCTGTTTTTT.

The chain couples TRBV12-3 or TRBV12-4 to TRBJ1-6; D remains unclear. V was shortened by 3 bases and J by 10 bases, with 10 bases between the two germline ends. The CDR3 totals 13 residues. CDR3 DNA sequence: TGTGCCAGCAGTTTGTCAGAGGGCTCACCCCTCCACTTT. Translation: CASSLSEGSPLHF.

V and J are TRBV28 and TRBJ2-7; D is unclear. The germline V gene has CDR1 MDHEN and CDR2 SYDVKM. Trimming took off 2 bases at V and 5 bases at J, with 13 bases between the two ends. The CDR3 is made up of 14 amino acids. For the CDR3, the DNA is TGTGCCAGCAGTTTAGCCCCGCACAGCCACGAGCAGTACTTC. It codes for CASSLAPHSHEQYF.

Concerning this clone: Compared with germline, one end of the junction differs, possibly owing to a read error. This sequence joins TRBV5-6 and TRBJ2-7, with D unresolved. This CDR3 comprises 15 residues. CDR1 is SGHDT, CDR2 YYEEEE, per germline. The CDR3 spells CASSLAGLAEYAQYF. CDR3 bases: TGTGCCAGCAGCTTGGCCGGATTGGCGGAGTACGCGCAGTACTTC.

This clone showed up just once. This chain joins TRBV18 and TRBJ2-3; 8 nucleotides match TRBD1. CDR1 KGHSH and CDR2 LQKENI come from the germline V gene. This CDR3 region has 16 residues. The trim removed 3 bases at V and 8 bases at J, leaving 13 bases unmatched. CDR3: CASSPPETGAFGTQYF. Written as DNA, the CDR3 is TGTGCCAGCTCACCCCCGGAGACAGGGGCTTTCGGTACGCAGTATTTT.

The chain has TRBV19 and TRBJ2-7, with D maybe TRBD1 (7 bases). Per germline, CDR1 LNHDA and CDR2 SQIVND (reference sequence). The CDR3 has 13 residues. The V end lost 6 bases, the J end lost 5 bases, and 14 bases lay between the germline ends. CDR3 amino acids: CASRARGVDEQYF. CDR3 bases: TGTGCCAGTAGAGCCAGGGGGGTCGACGAGCAGTACTTC.

CDR3 sequence: CASVRDRGRTTEAFF. The CDR3 DNA reads as TGTGCGTCAGTCCGAGACAGGGGGCGGACCACTGAAGCTTTCTTT. The J gene is TRBJ1-1, the V gene TRBV7-2; 10 bases align to TRBD1. This CDR3 comprises 15 residues. Germline V CDR1 and CDR2: SGHTA, FQGNSA.